This is a list of T cell receptor beta chains from one sample in a study of cytomegalovirus exposure and HLA in healthy donors. Only in-frame clones appear in the TCRdb table, and some are missing; sequencing was by immunoSEQ multiplex PCR. The data hold 85,000 to 120,000 clones, with roughly three fifths observed a single time. The sequencing sample was made of PBMCs. These receptors originate from a human donor in good health. CDR3s include the opening cysteine and the closing phenylalanine or tryptophan. Fields, in order: CDR3 protein, V gene, J gene, clone size. Clone size is shown for a subset of rows, as once, few, many or a class of expanded clone.

cdr3_aa: CASSPRGSNQPQHF
v_call: TRBV11-2
j_call: TRBJ1-5
clone_size: -

cdr3_aa: CAWQGVHTQYF
v_call: TRBV30
j_call: TRBJ2-3
clone_size: -

cdr3_aa: CAIRRTGGIYTEAFF
v_call: TRBV10-3
j_call: TRBJ1-1
clone_size: few

cdr3_aa: CASSQDTGYGYTF
v_call: TRBV4-2
j_call: TRBJ1-2
clone_size: -

cdr3_aa: CASSLGRLAGGDEQFF
v_call: TRBV11-3
j_call: -
clone_size: -

cdr3_aa: CASSLAVVDWGDGTQYF
v_call: TRBV11-2
j_call: TRBJ2-3
clone_size: -

cdr3_aa: CAWARTENYEQYF
v_call: TRBV30
j_call: TRBJ2-7
clone_size: -

cdr3_aa: CASSALALAGANEQFF
v_call: TRBV7-8
j_call: TRBJ2-1
clone_size: -

cdr3_aa: CASGLVAGWGNEQFF
v_call: TRBV12-5
j_call: TRBJ2-1
clone_size: -

cdr3_aa: CASSFRGRGTTEAFF
v_call: TRBV28
j_call: TRBJ1-1
clone_size: -

cdr3_aa: CASKKDRGDNQPQHF
v_call: TRBV2
j_call: TRBJ1-5
clone_size: -

cdr3_aa: CASSRGGWETQYF
v_call: TRBV7-6
j_call: TRBJ2-5
clone_size: -

cdr3_aa: CASSLVGTGHNEQFF
v_call: TRBV5-4
j_call: TRBJ2-1
clone_size: -

cdr3_aa: CASSLKLAGSTDTQYF
v_call: TRBV7-9
j_call: TRBJ2-3
clone_size: -

cdr3_aa: CASSIGGAISYNEQFF
v_call: TRBV19
j_call: TRBJ2-1
clone_size: -

cdr3_aa: CASSLRQEAHNEQFF
v_call: TRBV18
j_call: TRBJ2-1
clone_size: -

cdr3_aa: CASSFHGSGNTIYF
v_call: TRBV28
j_call: TRBJ1-3
clone_size: -

cdr3_aa: CASSLGAHTDTQYF
v_call: TRBV5-6
j_call: TRBJ2-3
clone_size: few

cdr3_aa: CAISEDSVFSYEQYF
v_call: TRBV10-3
j_call: TRBJ2-7
clone_size: few

cdr3_aa: CASSHPGLKQETQYF
v_call: TRBV4-1
j_call: TRBJ2-5
clone_size: -

cdr3_aa: CASSDSTSGYNEQFF
v_call: TRBV6-4
j_call: TRBJ2-1
clone_size: -

cdr3_aa: CASSPSIAGSSYNEQFF
v_call: TRBV7-6
j_call: TRBJ2-1
clone_size: -

cdr3_aa: CASTEIAGDDYNEQFF
v_call: TRBV6-1
j_call: TRBJ2-1
clone_size: -

cdr3_aa: CASRGLGYEQYF
v_call: TRBV27
j_call: TRBJ2-7
clone_size: -

cdr3_aa: CSVELRTNEKLFF
v_call: TRBV29-1
j_call: TRBJ1-4
clone_size: -

cdr3_aa: CASSLQDSSYNEQFF
v_call: TRBV27
j_call: TRBJ2-1
clone_size: -

cdr3_aa: CAISDRGRGLYEQYF
v_call: TRBV10-3
j_call: TRBJ2-7
clone_size: -

cdr3_aa: CASTPTGQDLFGKLFF
v_call: TRBV7-9
j_call: TRBJ1-4
clone_size: -

cdr3_aa: CASRGTAKMNTEAFF
v_call: TRBV6-5
j_call: TRBJ1-1
clone_size: -

cdr3_aa: CASSLYNQPQHF
v_call: TRBV7-9
j_call: TRBJ1-5
clone_size: -

cdr3_aa: CASSYARGQASEAFF
v_call: TRBV6-6
j_call: TRBJ1-1
clone_size: few

cdr3_aa: CASAEGAHQPQHF
v_call: TRBV6-4
j_call: TRBJ1-5
clone_size: once

cdr3_aa: CASSPLGLLVNTGELFF
v_call: TRBV4-1
j_call: TRBJ2-2
clone_size: -

cdr3_aa: CASSTPQGRVIYF
v_call: TRBV28
j_call: TRBJ1-3
clone_size: -

cdr3_aa: CASSVDRVYNEQFF
v_call: TRBV6-5
j_call: TRBJ2-1
clone_size: -

cdr3_aa: CASSPSGSSYEQYF
v_call: TRBV7-9
j_call: TRBJ2-7
clone_size: -

cdr3_aa: CASSQEEGASEKLFF
v_call: TRBV4-2
j_call: TRBJ1-4
clone_size: -